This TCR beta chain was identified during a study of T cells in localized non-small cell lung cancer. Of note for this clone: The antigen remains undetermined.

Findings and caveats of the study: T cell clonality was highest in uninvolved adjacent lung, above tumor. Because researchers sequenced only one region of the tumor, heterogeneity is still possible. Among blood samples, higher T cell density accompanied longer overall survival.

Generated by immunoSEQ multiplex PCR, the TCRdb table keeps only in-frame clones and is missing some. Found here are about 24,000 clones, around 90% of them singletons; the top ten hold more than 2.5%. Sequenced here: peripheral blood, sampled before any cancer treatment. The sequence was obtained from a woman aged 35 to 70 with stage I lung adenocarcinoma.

CDR3 region: CASSQDFRAVRGEQYF. The CDR3 DNA sequence: TGTGCCAGCAGCCAAGATTTCAGGGCCGTCCGCGGCGAGCAGTACTTC. The chain couples TRBV14 to TRBJ2-7; tentative D call: TRBD1 (5 bases). Germline lookup yields CDR1 SGHDN and CDR2 FVKESK. The CDR3 is 16 amino acids. Trimming cost V 0 bases and J 6 bases, with 18 bases left between them. Looking up the rest from reference TRBV14 and TRBJ2-7 gives the full variable domain: EAGVTQFPSHSVIEKGQTVTLRCDPISGHDNLYWYRRVMGKEIKFLLHFVKESKQDESGMPNNRFLAERTGGTYSTLKVQPAELEDSGVYFCASSQDFRAVRGEQYFGPGTRLTVT.